This T cell receptor (beta chain) came from a study of blood T cells in healthy people across ages. Then a second PCR, running roughly 6 to 11 cycles, was carried out with a sample-barcoded 5' primer and a J-beta primer mix. Unique molecular identifiers of 12 random nucleotides labeled each cDNA. TCRdb reanalysed the 5' RACE reads using MiXCR and keeps one entry per CDR3 protein. The table has more than 1.4 million distinct CDR3 sequences, roughly 40% seen once. On this clonotype itself: Its antigen remains unknown.

General study findings and limits: Older age went with lower TCR beta diversity per million T cells, in a roughly linear way.

The sequenced material came from blood. The TCR originated in a woman aged 18-35 years in good health.

The CDR3 bases are TGCAGTGCTAGAGAGCCTAGCGGCACAGATACGCAGTATTTT. Its translation: CSAREPSGTDTQYF. The V call is TRBV20-1, the J call TRBJ2-3; maybe TRBD2 (6 bases). Germline V gene sequence: CDR1 DFQATT, CDR2 SNEGSKA (reference sequence). The CDR3 extends over 14 amino acids. With 0 bases removed from V and 1 base from J, the gap between germline ends came to 8 bases.